The 27 T cell receptor beta chains below come from one sample, sequenced in a study of T cell responses to AZD1222 COVID-19 vaccine. The table came from immunoSEQ multiplex PCR; TCRdb's copy has only in-frame clones and leaves some out. The profile shows 85,000 to 110,000 clones, 90% of them singletons. The sequenced sample was peripheral blood, obtained on day 0 of AZD1222 vaccination. These receptors all stem from an adult in good health.

This chain joins TRBV18 and TRBJ1-2; D might be TRBD1 (6 bases). The germline V and J ends were trimmed by 2 bases and 2 bases, with 12 bases remaining between them. CDR1 KGHSH and CDR2 LQKENI come from the germline V gene. The CDR3 totals 15 residues. CDR3 loop: CASSPILTGNYGYTF. CDR3 nucleotides: TGTGCCAGCTCACCAATTTTAACAGGGAACTATGGCTACACCTTC.

The chain couples TRBV29-1 to TRBJ1-2; TRBD1 agrees at 7 bases. Unmatched junction bases numbered 4, after V lost 6 bases and J lost 3 bases. This CDR3 comprises 12 residues. Germline V gives CDR1 SQVTM, CDR2 ANQGSEA. CDR3 region: CSVSGTDYGYTF. The CDR3 region has the DNA TGCAGCGTCAGTGGGACAGACTATGGCTACACCTTC.

This clone has a single count. The chain couples TRBV7-2 to TRBJ2-5; perhaps TRBD2 as D (5 bases). The CDR3 contains 14 residues. Trimming shortened V by 5 bases and J by 1 base, and 11 bases separated the two germline ends. Germline V gene sequence: CDR1 SGHTA, CDR2 FQGNSA. The CDR3 reads CASSANRGQETQYF. Here the CDR3 DNA reads TGTGCCAGCAGCGCCAACCGGGGCCAAGAGACCCAGTACTTC.

This chain connects TRBV10-3 to TRBJ1-5; TRBD1 is a possible D gene (6 bases). The CDR3 spans 16 residues. Trimming took 2 bases from V and 6 from J, leaving 17 bases between them. Per the germline V gene, CDR1 is ENHRY and CDR2 is SYGVKD. Written as DNA, the CDR3 is TGTGCCATCAGTGAGGATGGGGGGCGATCGGGTCAGCCCCAGCATTTT. Translated: CAISEDGGRSGQPQHF.

The sample holds a few counts of this clone. This chain links TRBV6-4 with TRBJ1-1; possible D gene TRBD1, 6 bases. The CDR3 extends over 15 amino acids. Deletions cut 5 bases from V and 9 bases from J, with 22 bases between. Germline lookup yields CDR1 MRHNA and CDR2 SNTAGT. CDR3 region: CASSLEATGPGKAFF. In nucleotides, the CDR3 is TGTGCCAGCAGTCTCGAAGCGACAGGCCCCGGAAAAGCTTTCTTT.

The genes are TRBV30 and TRBJ1-5, with D unclear. V lost 0 bases to trimming and J lost 6 bases, with 18 bases between them. Germline CDR1 GTSNPN, CDR2 SVGIG (reference sequence). The CDR3 is 16 residues long. The DNA for the CDR3 is TGTGCCTGGAGTGTACATCTTGGAGGGCAAATTCAGCCCCAGCATTTT. Amino acid sequence: CAWSVHLGGQIQPQHF.

The chain combines TRBV27 with TRBJ1-4; D is possibly TRBD1 (6 bases). CDR1 is MNHEY, CDR2 SMNVEV, per germline (reference sequence). V was shortened by 5 bases and J by 4 bases, with 11 bases between the two germline ends. The CDR3 sequence is 14 residues long. CDR3 loop: CASSTDRSNEKLFF. The CDR3 bases are TGTGCCAGCAGTACTGACAGGAGTAATGAAAAACTGTTTTTT.

The chain combines TRBV9 with TRBJ1-2, with 8 bases aligning to TRBD1. The CDR3 sequence is 13 residues long. Germline CDR1 is SGDLS and CDR2 is YYNGEE. The trim removed 3 bases at V and 8 bases at J, leaving 6 bases unmatched. The chain's CDR3 is CASSGRTGYGYTF. CDR3 in DNA: TGTGCCAGCAGCGGACGGACAGGGTACGGCTACACCTTC.

This clone was observed once. The rearrangement uses TRBV12-5 and TRBJ1-1; possible D gene TRBD1, 6 bases. CDR3 length: 13 amino acids. Germline V gives CDR1 LGHNT, CDR2 FRNRAP. With 1 base removed from V and 9 bases from J, the gap between germline ends came to 12 bases. This CDR3 is CASGLATGYQAFF. The CDR3, as DNA: TGTGCTAGTGGTTTGGCGACAGGCTACCAAGCTTTCTTT.

The J gene is TRBJ2-2, the V gene TRBV11-2; D not resolved. The CDR3 is 14 residues long. The germline V and J ends were trimmed by 5 bases and 5 bases, with 12 bases remaining between them. CDR1 and CDR2 from the germline V gene are SGHAT and FQNNGV. The CDR3 DNA sequence: TGTGCCAGCAGCCTCTGGGGTGGTACCGGGGAGCTGTTTTTT. It translates to CASSLWGGTGELFF.

The genes are TRBV3-1 (or the pseudogene TRBV3-2) and TRBJ2-7; possibly TRBD2 for D (5 bases). The CDR3 loop spans 12 amino acids. Trimming stripped 3 bases from V and 2 bases from J, with 5 bases between. CDR1 is LGHDT, CDR2 YNNKEL, per germline (reference sequence). For the CDR3, the DNA is TGTGCCAGCAGCCACGGGGCCTACGAGCAGTACTTC. As protein: CASSHGAYEQYF.

This clone was counted a single time. The chain combines TRBV7-3 with TRBJ2-7; TRBD1 agrees at 7 bases. V gave up 5 bases and J gave up 3 bases; unmatched junction bases: 4. The CDR3 length is 13 residues. The germline V gene has CDR1 SGHTA and CDR2 FQGTGA. Here the CDR3 reads CASSRDRNYEQYF. The CDR3 DNA is TGTGCCAGCAGCCGGGACAGAAACTACGAGCAGTACTTC.

The chain joins TRBV19 to TRBJ1-2, with D perhaps TRBD1 (5 bases). Deletions cut 2 bases from V and 4 bases from J, with 8 bases between. The germline gives CDR1 LNHDA, CDR2 SQIVND (reference sequence). The CDR3 sequence is 13 residues long. Here the CDR3 DNA reads TGTGCCAGTAGTATATCCGGGGCCTATGGCTACACCTTC. Translating it yields CASSISGAYGYTF.

The chain employs TRBV5-6 and TRBJ1-5; 7 bases map to TRBD1. Trimming cost V 1 base and J 9 bases; bases outside gene matches: 7. CDR3 length: 14 residues. From germline, CDR1 is SGHDT and CDR2 YYEEEE. For the CDR3, the DNA is TGTGCCAGCAGCTTGTGGGACAGCGAGCGGCCCCAGCATTTT. This encodes CASSLWDSERPQHF.

The chain joins TRBV9 to TRBJ2-3; D perhaps matches TRBD2 (5 bases). The CDR3 is made up of 14 amino acids. Trimming stripped 0 bases from V and 0 bases from J, with 5 bases between. The germline gives CDR1 SGDLS, CDR2 YYNGEE. Here the CDR3 reads CASSVAGSTDTQYF. CDR3 bases: TGTGCCAGCAGCGTAGCGGGAAGCACAGATACGCAGTATTTT.

Here the CDR3 reads CASSLLLQGLHGELFF. The CDR3 nucleotides are TGTGCCAGCAGCTTATTGTTACAAGGGTTGCACGGGGAGCTGTTTTTT. The chain has TRBV7-6 and TRBJ2-2; D gene uncertain. The CDR3 covers 16 residues. Per germline, CDR1 SGHVS and CDR2 FNYEAQ. Trimming pared 2 bases from V and 7 bases from J, leaving 17 bases between.

The gene calls are TRBV7-8 and TRBJ2-7, with 9 bases identical to TRBD1. The CDR3 consists of 15 residues. V lost 4 bases, J lost 4 bases, and 8 bases stayed unmatched. Germline V CDR1 and CDR2: SGHVS, FQNEAQ. CDR3 DNA: TGTGCCAGCAGCTCACTGACAGGGGGAGTGTACGAGCAGTACTTC. Its translation: CASSSLTGGVYEQYF. Variable domain in full (rest from reference TRBV7-8 and TRBJ2-7): GAGVSQSPRYKVAKRGQDVALRCDPISGHVSLFWYQQALGQGPEFLTYFQNEAQLDKSGLPSDRFFAERPEGSVSTLKIQRTQQEDSAVYLCASSSLTGGVYEQYFGPGTRLTVT.

In nucleotides, the CDR3 is TGTGCCAGCAGCTTAACGATCTACGGCTCTGGAAACACCATATATTTT. This gives the protein CASSLTIYGSGNTIYF. The chain joins TRBV7-2 to TRBJ1-3; D is unclear. V gave up 2 bases and J gave up 0 bases, with 11 bases separating them. This CDR3 comprises 16 residues. Per the germline V gene, CDR1 is SGHTA and CDR2 is FQGNSA.

The genes are TRBV6-5 and TRBJ1-2; the D gene is possibly TRBD1 (6 bases). CDR1 and CDR2 from the germline V gene are MNHEY and SVGAGI. V gave up 2 bases and J gave up 4 bases, with 14 bases separating them. The CDR3 covers 15 residues. The CDR3 sequence is CASSYGSGAVYGYTF. In nucleotides, the CDR3 is TGTGCCAGCAGTTACGGGTCAGGGGCTGTCTATGGCTACACCTTC.

This CDR3 reads CAITGAEATGELFF. The DNA for the CDR3 is TGTGCCATCACCGGGGCGGAGGCAACCGGGGAGCTGTTTTTT. The chain couples TRBV10-3 to TRBJ2-2, with D possibly called TRBD1 or TRBD2 (5 bases each). The CDR3 loop spans 14 amino acids. Germline V gene sequence: CDR1 ENHRY, CDR2 SYGVKD. V dropped 7 bases and J dropped 5 bases, with 14 bases sitting between them.

The chain couples TRBV2 to TRBJ1-5; D is ambiguous. V was trimmed by 7 bases and J by 0 bases, leaving 7 bases between them. This CDR3 spans 13 amino acids. Per the germline V gene, CDR1 is SNHLY and CDR2 is FYNNEI. CDR3 region: CASTAYSNQPQHF. The CDR3 region has the DNA TGTGCCAGCACAGCTTATAGCAATCAGCCCCAGCATTTT.

This chain links TRBV5-1 with TRBJ1-6; the D gene is possibly TRBD1 (6 bases). The CDR3 spans 20 residues. Germline CDR1 and CDR2: SGHRS and YFSETQ. The V gene lost 4 bases and the J gene lost 0 bases, with 23 bases spanning the gap. DNA of the CDR3: TGCGCCAGCAGCAGGGGGGCCAGTTCTCCTTTCCACTCCTATAATTCACCCCTCCACTTT. Residues: CASSRGASSPFHSYNSPLHF.

The chain employs TRBV5-4 and TRBJ2-7; D ambiguous. Germline lookup yields CDR1 SGHNT and CDR2 YYREEE (reference sequence). CDR3 length: 12 residues. The V end lost 0 bases, the J end lost 4 bases, and 5 bases lay between the germline ends. The chain's CDR3 is CASSLDQYEQYF. The CDR3 DNA reads as TGTGCCAGCAGCTTGGACCAATACGAGCAGTACTTC.

This chain connects TRBV6-6 to TRBJ1-1, with D tentatively TRBD1 (6 bases). This CDR3 spans 14 amino acids. The germline gives CDR1 MNHNY, CDR2 SVGAGI (reference sequence). The V gene lost 5 bases and the J gene lost 1 base, with 11 bases spanning the gap. The CDR3: CASSVGGANTEAFF. CDR3 in DNA: TGTGCCAGCAGTGTGGGGGGGGCGAACACTGAAGCTTTCTTT.

The chain combines TRBV6-5 with TRBJ1-1, with D perhaps TRBD1 (5 bases). The CDR3 has 12 residues. In germline, CDR1 is MNHEY, CDR2 SVGAGI. V gave up 6 bases and J gave up 5 bases, with 10 bases separating them. The CDR3 here is CASSVKGTEAFF. The CDR3 DNA follows: TGTGCCAGCAGCGTAAAGGGGACTGAAGCTTTCTTT.

This clone was picked up a small number of times. The J gene is TRBJ1-5, the V gene TRBV6-5; no clear D. The CDR3 contains 14 residues. Trimming removed 0 bases from V and 6 bases from J, with 9 bases in between. CDR1 and CDR2 (germline): MNHEY, SVGAGI. CDR3 protein: CASSYSRWSQPQHF. The CDR3 DNA sequence: TGTGCCAGCAGTTACTCGAGGTGGAGTCAGCCCCAGCATTTT.

V gene TRBV18 combines with J gene TRBJ2-5; 10 bases match TRBD1. Trimming at V came to 5 bases and at J to 3 bases, leaving 3 bases not matched to a gene. The CDR3 is made up of 14 amino acids. Germline CDR1 KGHSH, CDR2 LQKENI. As DNA, the CDR3 is TGTGCCAGCTCAACCGGGACAGGGGAAGAGACCCAGTACTTC. Translating gives CASSTGTGEETQYF.